The TCR beta chain described here comes from a study of STAT5B mutations in CD4+ large granular lymphocyte leukemia. Notes on the study in general: Main leukemic clonotypes were patient-specific, but roughly 26% appeared at low frequency elsewhere. Compared with healthy controls (2/35), patient top clones favored TRBV06 (8/27).

Per germline, CDR1 SGHRS and CDR2 YFSETQ. The CDR3 has 15 amino acids. V lost 4 bases, J lost 4 bases, and 6 bases stayed unmatched. In the case of this clone: The antigen remains undetermined.

Controls came from buffy coats of healthy blood donors. This was a survey-level run. Generated by immunoSEQ multiplex PCR, the TCRdb table keeps only in-frame clones and is missing some. The repertoire has approximately 24,000 clones, about 78% of them found once; the top ten carry 0.55% to 0.75%. The gene calls are TRBV5-1 and TRBJ1-1; the match to TRBD1 covers 11 bases. The source is a human donor in good health. Sequenced sample: CD4+ T cells from blood buffy coats. The CDR3 DNA is TGCGCCAGCAGCCTACAGGGACAGGGGGTCACTGAAGCTTTCTTT. Amino acids: CASSLQGQGVTEAFF.